This T cell receptor beta chain was observed in a study of shared clonotypes between healthy human individuals. The data were produced by immunoSEQ multiplex PCR, yet TCRdb's version contains in-frame clones alone and is incomplete. The sample lists 550,000 to 600,000 clones; roughly 79% were seen once. This clone was counted only a few times. Trimming removed 7 bases from V and 4 bases from J, with 17 bases in between. In germline, CDR1 is SNHLY, CDR2 FYNNEI. This CDR3 is built from 14 residues. Sequencing used PBMCs. The TCR sequence derives from a woman in her thirties or forties in good health. Some clones in this sample may be carry-over from other donors' samples. V usage is TRBV2 and J usage is TRBJ2-7; D tentatively fits TRBD1 or TRBD2 (6 bases each). The CDR3 is CASTVGGIGYEQYF. The CDR3 coding sequence is TGTGCCAGCACGGTCGGGGGCATCGGGTACGAGCAGTACTTC.